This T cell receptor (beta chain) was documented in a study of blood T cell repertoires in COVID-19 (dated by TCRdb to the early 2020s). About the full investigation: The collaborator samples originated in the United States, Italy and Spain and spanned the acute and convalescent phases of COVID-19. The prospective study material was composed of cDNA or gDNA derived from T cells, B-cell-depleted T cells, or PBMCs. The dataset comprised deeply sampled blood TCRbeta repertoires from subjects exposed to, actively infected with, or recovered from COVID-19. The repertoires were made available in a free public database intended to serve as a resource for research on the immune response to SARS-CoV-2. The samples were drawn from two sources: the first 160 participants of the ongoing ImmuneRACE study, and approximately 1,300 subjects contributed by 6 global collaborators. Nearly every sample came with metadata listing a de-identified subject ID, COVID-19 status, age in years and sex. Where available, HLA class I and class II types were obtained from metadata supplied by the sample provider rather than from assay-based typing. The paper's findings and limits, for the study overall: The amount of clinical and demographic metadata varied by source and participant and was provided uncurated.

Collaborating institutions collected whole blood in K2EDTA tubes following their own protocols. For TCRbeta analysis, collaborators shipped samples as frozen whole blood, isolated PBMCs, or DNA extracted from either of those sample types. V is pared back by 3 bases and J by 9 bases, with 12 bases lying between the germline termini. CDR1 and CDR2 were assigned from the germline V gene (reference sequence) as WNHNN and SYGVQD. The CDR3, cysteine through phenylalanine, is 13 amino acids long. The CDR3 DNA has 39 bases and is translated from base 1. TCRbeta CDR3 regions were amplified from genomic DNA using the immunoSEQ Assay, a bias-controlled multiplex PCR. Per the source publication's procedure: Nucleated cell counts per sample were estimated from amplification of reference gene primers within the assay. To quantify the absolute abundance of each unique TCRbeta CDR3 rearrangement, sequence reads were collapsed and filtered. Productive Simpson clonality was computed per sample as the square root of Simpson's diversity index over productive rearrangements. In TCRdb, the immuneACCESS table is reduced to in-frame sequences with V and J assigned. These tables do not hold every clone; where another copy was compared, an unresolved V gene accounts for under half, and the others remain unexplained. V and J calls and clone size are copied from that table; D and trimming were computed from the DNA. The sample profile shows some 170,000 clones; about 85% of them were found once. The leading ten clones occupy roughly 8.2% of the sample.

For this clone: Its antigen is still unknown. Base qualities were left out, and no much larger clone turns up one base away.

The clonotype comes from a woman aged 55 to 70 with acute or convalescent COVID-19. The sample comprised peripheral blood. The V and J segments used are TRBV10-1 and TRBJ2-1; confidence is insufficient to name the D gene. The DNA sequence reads TGCGCCAGCAGTGATCCACTTGGCGGTGAGCAGTTCTTC. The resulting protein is CASSDPLGGEQFF.